This T cell receptor (beta chain) was identified in a study of control samples from healthy donors and cancer patients. The protocol was immunoSEQ multiplex PCR, while the TCRdb copy is restricted to in-frame clones and leaves out a portion. The table has 110,000 to 150,000 clones, about nine tenths seen once. V lost 7 bases, J lost 1 base, and 19 bases lay in between. The CDR3 has 17 residues. In germline, CDR1 is LGHDT, CDR2 YNNKEL (reference sequence). Sequences were obtained from blood. The receptor comes from a man aged 30 to 45 in good health. The chain uses TRBV3-1 (or the pseudogene TRBV3-2) and TRBJ2-2, with a possible D match to TRBD2 (5 bases). The CDR3 spells CASKVHAGRGNTGELFF. CDR3 DNA sequence: TGTGCCAGCAAGGTCCATGCGGGTCGGGGGAACACCGGGGAGCTGTTTTTT.